These 23 T cell receptor beta chains originate from one sample sequenced in a study of T cells in Graves' hyperthyroidism and ophthalmopathy. Amplification yielded TCR beta CDR3 regions, with RNA transcripts as the source. Carried out on the TCR CDR3, a first-round RT-PCR used the HTBI primer set. TCRdb reprocessed the multiplex PCR reads via MiXCR and lists one record per CDR3 protein. Of about 300,000 distinct CDR3 sequences in the sample, 16% are singletons; the top ten hold around 34%. Sequencing was performed on blood. The source of these receptors is a man younger than 45 with Graves' hyperthyroidism.

The chain is built from TRBV6-1 and TRBJ2-1; 9 bases line up with TRBD2. The junction had 4 bases not matched to a gene; V was cut back by 10 bases and J by 6 bases. The CDR3 spans 12 residues. Germline lookup yields CDR1 MNHNS and CDR2 SASEGT. CDR3 loop: CATGTSTNEQFF. CDR3 in DNA: TGTGCCACCGGGACTAGCACCAATGAGCAGTTCTTC.

The table lists this clonotype with a few counts. The chain recombines TRBV12-3 or TRBV12-4 with TRBJ2-3, with 10 bases identical to TRBD2. With V trimmed by 8 bases and J by 4 bases, 27 bases remained unmatched. This CDR3 has 21 residues. CDR3 loop: CASGPGSPGLVSGRGADTQYF. The CDR3 nucleotides read TGTGCCAGCGGCCCCGGTTCACCGGGGCTCGTCAGCGGGAGGGGAGCAGATACGCAGTATTTT.

In this sample, this clonotype turned up many times. The J gene is TRBJ2-4, the V gene TRBV12-3 or TRBV12-4; TRBD1 might be the D (5 bases). CDR3 length: 15 residues. V lost 3 bases, J lost 2 bases, and 11 bases lay in between. The CDR3 reads CASSFDSRPKNIQYF. The CDR3 DNA sequence: TGTGCCAGCAGTTTTGACAGCCGGCCCAAAAACATTCAGTACTTC.

V gene TRBV24-1 combines with J gene TRBJ2-5; possibly TRBD2 for D (6 bases). Trimming stripped 1 base from V and 4 bases from J, with 6 bases between. The CDR3 length is 13 residues. The germline V gene encodes CDR1 KGHDR and CDR2 SFDVKD. CDR3: CATSDFGGETQYF. As DNA, the CDR3 is TGTGCCACCAGTGATTTCGGGGGAGAGACCCAGTACTTC.

Many counts were recorded for this clonotype. This chain uses TRBV28 with TRBJ1-2, with a tentative D call TRBD1 (5 bases). Between the trimmed V and J ends, which lost 5 bases and 4 bases, there was a span of 14 bases. Germline CDR1 is MDHEN and CDR2 is SYDVKM. The CDR3 extends over 14 amino acids. CDR3 DNA: TGTGCCAGCAGTCCCTACTGGGGGACCTATGGCTACACCTTC. Protein sequence: CASSPYWGTYGYTF.

The chain uses TRBV10-3 and TRBJ2-2, with D tentatively TRBD1 (6 bases). Trimming shortened V by 5 bases and J by 4 bases, and 11 bases separated the two germline ends. Germline-derived CDR1 and CDR2 are ENHRY and SYGVKD. This CDR3 is 14 amino acids long. The CDR3 protein is CAISTGLGTGELFF. CDR3 sequence (DNA): TGTGCCATCAGTACAGGGTTGGGCACCGGGGAGCTGTTTTTT.

This clonotype was counted many times. The chain joins TRBV10-3 to TRBJ1-1; D gene ambiguous. Looked up from germline, CDR1 is ENHRY and CDR2 is SYGVKD. The CDR3 runs 15 residues. Trimming removed 6 bases at V and 2 bases at J, with 16 bases between. The CDR3: CAIRPGLSVNTEAFF. CDR3 nucleotides: TGTGCCATCAGACCGGGGTTGAGCGTAAACACTGAAGCTTTCTTT.

The chain combines TRBV6-1 with TRBJ2-6; possibly TRBD2 for D (6 bases). Germline loops: CDR1 MNHNS, CDR2 SASEGT. This CDR3 comprises 16 residues. With 4 bases removed from V and 0 bases from J, the gap between germline ends came to 10 bases. The CDR3 is CASSAEGNSGANVLTF. The CDR3, as DNA: TGTGCCAGCAGTGCGGAGGGGAACTCTGGGGCCAACGTCCTGACTTTC.

V gene TRBV5-4 combines with J gene TRBJ2-6; D is unresolved. Germline CDR1 and CDR2: SGHNT and YYREEE (reference sequence). Deletions cut 4 bases from V and 4 bases from J, with 18 bases between. The CDR3 spans 17 residues. CDR3 nucleotide sequence: TGTGCCAGCAGCATGGAAGGACGGGTGTGGGGGGCCAACGTCCTGACTTTC. Its translation: CASSMEGRVWGANVLTF.

The table lists this clonotype with many counts. The chain combines TRBV7-9 with TRBJ1-1, with D uncertain. The ends were cut back, 2 bases at V and 4 bases at J, with 14 bases in the middle. This CDR3 spans 15 amino acids. Germline values: CDR1 SEHNR, CDR2 FQNEAQ (reference sequence). This CDR3 is CASSLRSALGTEAFF. The CDR3 DNA is TGTGCCAGCAGCTTACGTTCCGCACTTGGCACTGAAGCTTTCTTT.

About this clonotype itself: This sequence may be a read error, since a much larger clone differs from it by one base. The chain joins TRBV18 to TRBJ1-2, with D possibly being TRBD1 (6 bases). This CDR3 contains 14 residues. Germline V CDR1 and CDR2: KGHSH, LQKENI. DNA of the CDR3: TGTGCCAGTCTACGGACAGATCCTAACTATGGCTACGCCTTC. This gives the protein CASLRTDPNYGYAF.

The V and J genes are TRBV7-9 and TRBJ1-6; D is undetermined. Germline CDR1 and CDR2: SEHNR and FQNEAQ (reference sequence). The CDR3 runs to 15 residues. V dropped 1 base and J dropped 5 bases, with 9 bases sitting between them. The CDR3 loop is CASSLGALDNSPLHF. DNA of the CDR3: TGTGCCAGCAGCTTAGGAGCCTTAGATAATTCACCCCTCCACTTT.

This clonotype was seen repeatedly, ten times or more. This sequence joins TRBV18 and TRBJ2-2; D ambiguous. Per the germline V gene, CDR1 is KGHSH and CDR2 is LQKENI. This CDR3 spans 15 amino acids. V was cut by 5 bases and J by 4 bases, with 14 bases left in between. The CDR3 sequence: CASSDRPRGTGELFF. The CDR3 nucleotides are TGTGCCAGCTCAGACCGTCCGCGAGGCACCGGGGAGCTGTTTTTT.

The chain joins TRBV9 to TRBJ2-7, with D hard to call. The CDR3 spans 17 residues. V lost 4 bases and J 0 bases, leaving 20 bases between the germline ends. Germline CDR1 and CDR2: SGDLS and YYNGEE. CDR3: CASSPSSGPPGSYEQYF. CDR3 DNA sequence: TGTGCCAGCAGCCCAAGTAGTGGGCCACCCGGCTCCTACGAGCAGTACTTC. Combining the CDR3 with reference TRBV9 and TRBJ2-7 gives the whole variable domain DSGVTQTPKHLITATGQRVTLRCSPRSGDLSVYWYQQSLDQGLQFLIQYYNGEERAKGNILERFSAQQFPDLHSELNLSSLELGDSALYFCASSPSSGPPGSYEQYFGPGTRLTVT.

This clonotype was found many times. The CDR3 is CASSLAEGDTQYF. CDR3 nucleotides: TGTGCCAGCAGCTTAGCGGAGGGAGATACGCAGTATTTT. This chain links TRBV11-1 with TRBJ2-3, with D perhaps matching TRBD2 (6 bases). V dropped 0 bases and J dropped 5 bases, with 6 bases sitting between them. The CDR3 is made up of 13 amino acids. Germline values: CDR1 SGHAT, CDR2 FQDESV (reference sequence).

Many counts were recorded for this clonotype. The chain uses TRBV6-1 and TRBJ2-7; 11 bases map to TRBD1. The CDR3 is made up of 14 amino acids. The germline V gene encodes CDR1 MNHNS and CDR2 SASEGT. The J segment lost 5 bases and the V segment lost 6 bases, leaving 6 bases of the junction unmatched. As DNA, the CDR3 is TGTGCCAGCAGGAAGGACAGGGGGCGTGACGAGCAGTACTTC. This gives the protein CASRKDRGRDEQYF.

This clonotype was recorded many times. This rearrangement joins TRBV27 to TRBJ1-2; D may be TRBD1 (6 bases). The length of the CDR3 is 13 residues. CDR1 and CDR2 (germline): MNHEY, SMNVEV (reference sequence). The germline V and J ends were trimmed by 3 bases and 3 bases, with 8 bases remaining between them. The CDR3 nucleotides are TGTGCCAGCAGTTTGGGGGCGGACTATGGCTACACCTTC. Translating gives CASSLGADYGYTF.

The chain uses TRBV30 and TRBJ1-5; 9 bases agree with TRBD1. CDR1 GTSNPN and CDR2 SVGIG come from the germline V gene (reference sequence). The CDR3 loop spans 14 amino acids. V lost 5 bases to trimming and J lost 6 bases; unmatched junction nucleotides: 8. The CDR3 DNA reads as TGTGCCTGGGCCCCCGGGACAGGGAGTCAGCCCCAGCATTTT. Translated: CAWAPGTGSQPQHF.

This clonotype was seen at least ten times. The rearrangement joins TRBV28 to TRBJ2-1, with D perhaps given as TRBD1 or TRBD2 (5 bases each). CDR3 size: 17 residues. Germline V lookup: CDR1 MDHEN, CDR2 SYDVKM. V lost 3 bases and J 8 bases, leaving 23 bases between the germline ends. The CDR3 region is CASSFQGRTPGVDEQFF. The CDR3 nucleotides are TGTGCCAGCAGTTTTCAGGGTAGGACCCCCGGGGTTGATGAGCAGTTCTTC.

This clonotype has only a few counts. The chain carries TRBV5-6 and TRBJ2-5; D unresolved. This CDR3 region has 13 residues. V was clipped by 0 bases and J by 9 bases, with 12 bases between them. Germline-derived CDR1 and CDR2 are SGHDT and YYEEEE. CDR3 bases: TGTGCCAGCAGCTTGGTCGGTGTAAGTGCCCAGTACTTC. It encodes CASSLVGVSAQYF. Full variable domain (missing parts from reference TRBV5-6 and TRBJ2-5): DAGVTQSPTHLIKTRGQQVTLRCSPKSGHDTVSWYQQALGQGPQFIFQYYEEEERQRGNFPDRFSGHQFPNYSSELNVNALLLGDSALYLCASSLVGVSAQYFGPGTRLLVL.

This clonotype was observed many times. This rearrangement joins TRBV3-1 to TRBJ2-7, with 7 bases that match TRBD1. V trimming: 3 bases; J trimming: 2 bases; junction bases outside the gene matches: 4. Germline assignment: CDR1 LGHDT and CDR2 YNNKEL (reference sequence). CDR3 length: 14 residues. CDR3 residues: CASSQLGTAYEQYF. The CDR3 DNA sequence: TGTGCCAGCAGCCAGTTAGGGACAGCCTACGAGCAGTACTTC.

A single count supports this clonotype. A much larger clonotype is one base distant, so this may be a read error. The V call is TRBV30, the J call TRBJ2-1; D is unresolved. Trimming removed 0 bases at V and 12 bases at J, with 9 bases between. Germline assignment: CDR1 GTSNPN and CDR2 SVGIG (reference sequence). The CDR3 has 11 amino acids. CDR3 protein: CAWSVIYGQFF. DNA for the CDR3: TGTGCCTGGAGTGTAATCTATGGGCAGTTCTTC.

This clonotype was detected only a few times. The CDR3 DNA follows: TGTGCCACCAGCAGATGGACAGGGGGCCCAACCGGGGCCAACGTCCTGACTTTC. It translates to CATSRWTGGPTGANVLTF. V is TRBV15 and J is TRBJ2-6; 11 bases are shared with TRBD1. Trimming cost V 2 bases and J 4 bases; bases outside gene matches: 7. CDR3 length equals 18 residues. Per the germline V gene, CDR1 is LNHNV and CDR2 is YYDKDF (reference sequence).